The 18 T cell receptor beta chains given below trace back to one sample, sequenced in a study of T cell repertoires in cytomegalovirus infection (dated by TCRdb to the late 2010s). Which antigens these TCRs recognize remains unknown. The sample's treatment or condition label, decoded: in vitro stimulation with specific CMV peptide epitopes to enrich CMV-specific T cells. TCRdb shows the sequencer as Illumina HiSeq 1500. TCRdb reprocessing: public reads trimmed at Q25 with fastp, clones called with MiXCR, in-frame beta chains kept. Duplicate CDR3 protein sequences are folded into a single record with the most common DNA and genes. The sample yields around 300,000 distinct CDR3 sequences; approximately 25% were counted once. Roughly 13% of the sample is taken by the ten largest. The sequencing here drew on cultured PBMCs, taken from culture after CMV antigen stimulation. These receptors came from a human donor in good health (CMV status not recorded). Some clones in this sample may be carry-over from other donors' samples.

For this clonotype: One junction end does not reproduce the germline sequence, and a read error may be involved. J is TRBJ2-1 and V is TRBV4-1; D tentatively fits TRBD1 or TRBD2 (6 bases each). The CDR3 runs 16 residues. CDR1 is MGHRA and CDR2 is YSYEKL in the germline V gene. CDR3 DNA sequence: TGCGCCAGCAGCCCCATTCCGGGGGCGACCTACAATGATCAGTTCTTC. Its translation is CASSPIPGATYNDQFF.

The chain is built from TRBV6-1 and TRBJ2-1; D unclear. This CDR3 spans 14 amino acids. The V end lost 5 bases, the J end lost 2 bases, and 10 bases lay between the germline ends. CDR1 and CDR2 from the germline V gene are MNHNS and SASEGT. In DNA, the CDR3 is TGTGCCAGCAGTAAGGGCTTCACCTACAATGAGCAGTTCTTC. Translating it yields CASSKGFTYNEQFF.

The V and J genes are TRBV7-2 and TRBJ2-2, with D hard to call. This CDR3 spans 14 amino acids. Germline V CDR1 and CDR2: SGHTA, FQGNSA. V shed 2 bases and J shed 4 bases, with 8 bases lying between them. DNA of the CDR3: TGTGCCAGCAGCTTACCTATTACCACCGGGGAGCTGTTTTTT. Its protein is CASSLPITTGELFF.

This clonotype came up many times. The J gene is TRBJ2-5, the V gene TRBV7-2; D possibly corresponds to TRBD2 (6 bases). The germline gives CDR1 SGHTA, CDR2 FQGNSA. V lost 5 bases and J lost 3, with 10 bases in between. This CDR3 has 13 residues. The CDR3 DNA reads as TGTGCCAGCAGCCAGGGACTCGAAGAGACCCAGTACTTC. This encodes CASSQGLEETQYF.

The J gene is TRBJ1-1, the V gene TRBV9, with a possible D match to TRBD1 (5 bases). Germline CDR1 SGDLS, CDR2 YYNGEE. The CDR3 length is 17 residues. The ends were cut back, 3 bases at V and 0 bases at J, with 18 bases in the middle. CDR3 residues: CASSAGSGGRVNTEAFF. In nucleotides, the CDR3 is TGTGCCAGCAGCGCCGGTAGTGGTGGCAGGGTGAACACTGAAGCTTTCTTT. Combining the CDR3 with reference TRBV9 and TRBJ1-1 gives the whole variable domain DSGVTQTPKHLITATGQRVTLRCSPRSGDLSVYWYQQSLDQGLQFLIQYYNGEERAKGNILERFSAQQFPDLHSELNLSSLELGDSALYFCASSAGSGGRVNTEAFFGQGTRLTVV.

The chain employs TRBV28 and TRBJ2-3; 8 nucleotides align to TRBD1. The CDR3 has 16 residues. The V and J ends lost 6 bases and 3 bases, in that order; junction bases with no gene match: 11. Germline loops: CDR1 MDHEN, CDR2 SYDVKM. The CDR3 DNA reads TGTGCCAGCAGCCAACGCCTGGGACAGGATACAGATACGCAGTATTTT. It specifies CASSQRLGQDTDTQYF.

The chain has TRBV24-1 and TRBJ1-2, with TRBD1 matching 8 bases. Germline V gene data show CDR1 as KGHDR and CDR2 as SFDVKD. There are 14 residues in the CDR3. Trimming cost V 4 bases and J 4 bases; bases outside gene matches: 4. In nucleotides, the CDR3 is TGTGCCACCAGTGACCAAGACAGGGGCTATGGCTACACCTTC. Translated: CATSDQDRGYGYTF.

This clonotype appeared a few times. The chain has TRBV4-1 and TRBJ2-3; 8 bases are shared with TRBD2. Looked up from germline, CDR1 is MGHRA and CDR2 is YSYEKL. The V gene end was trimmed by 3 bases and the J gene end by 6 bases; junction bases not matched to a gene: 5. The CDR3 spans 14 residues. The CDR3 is CASSQGLEVDTQYF. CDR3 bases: TGCGCCAGCAGCCAGGGACTAGAGGTCGATACGCAGTATTTT.

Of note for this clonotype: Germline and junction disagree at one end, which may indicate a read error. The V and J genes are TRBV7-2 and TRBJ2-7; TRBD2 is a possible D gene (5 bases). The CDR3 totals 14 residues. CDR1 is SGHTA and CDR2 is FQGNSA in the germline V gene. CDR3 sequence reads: CASSLGIPDYEEYF. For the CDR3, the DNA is TGTGCCAGCAGCTTAGGGATCCCAGACTACGAGGAGTACTTC. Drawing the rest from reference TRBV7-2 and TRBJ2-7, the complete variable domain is GAGVSQSPSNKVTEKGKDVELRCDPISGHTALYWYRQSLGQGLEFLIYFQGNSAPDKSGLPSDRFSAERTGGSVSTLTIQRTQQEDSAVYLCASSLGIPDYEEYFGPGTRLTVT.

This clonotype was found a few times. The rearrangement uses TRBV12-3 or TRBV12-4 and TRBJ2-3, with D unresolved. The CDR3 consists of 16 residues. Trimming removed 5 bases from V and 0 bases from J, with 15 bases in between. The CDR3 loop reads CASSLGRPGSTDTQYF. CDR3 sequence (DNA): TGTGCCAGCAGTCTAGGCCGGCCCGGCAGCACAGATACGCAGTATTTT.

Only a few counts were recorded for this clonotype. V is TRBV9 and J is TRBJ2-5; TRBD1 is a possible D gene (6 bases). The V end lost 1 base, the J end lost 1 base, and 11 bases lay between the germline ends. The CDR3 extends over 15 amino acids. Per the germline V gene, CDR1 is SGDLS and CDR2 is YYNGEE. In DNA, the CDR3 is TGTGCCAGCAGCGTATGGGGGCGGACCCAAGAGACCCAGTACTTC. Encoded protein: CASSVWGRTQETQYF.

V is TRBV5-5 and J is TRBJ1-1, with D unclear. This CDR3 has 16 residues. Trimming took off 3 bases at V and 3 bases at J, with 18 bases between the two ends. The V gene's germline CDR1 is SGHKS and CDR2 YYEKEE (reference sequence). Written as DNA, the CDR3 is TGTGCCAGCAGCTGGGCCTACAGAGAATGGGACACTGAAGCTTTCTTT. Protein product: CASSWAYREWDTEAFF. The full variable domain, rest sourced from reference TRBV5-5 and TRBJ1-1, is DAGVTQSPTHLIKTRGQQVTLRCSPISGHKSVSWYQQVLGQGPQFIFQYYEKEERGRGNFPDRFSARQFPNYSSELNVNALLLGDSALYLCASSWAYREWDTEAFFGQGTRLTVV.

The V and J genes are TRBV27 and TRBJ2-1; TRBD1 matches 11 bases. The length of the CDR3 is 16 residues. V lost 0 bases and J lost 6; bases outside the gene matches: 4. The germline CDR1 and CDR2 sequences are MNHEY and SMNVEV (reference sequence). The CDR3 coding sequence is TGTGCCAGCAGTTTATCGGGAGGGACAGGGGGCAATGAGCAGTTCTTC. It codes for CASSLSGGTGGNEQFF.

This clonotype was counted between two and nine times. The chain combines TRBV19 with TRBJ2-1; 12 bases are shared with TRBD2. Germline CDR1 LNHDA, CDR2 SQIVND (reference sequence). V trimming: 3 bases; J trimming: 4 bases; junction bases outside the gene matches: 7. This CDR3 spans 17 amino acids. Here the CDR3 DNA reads TGTGCCAGTAGTATTCGGACTAGCGGGACTAGGTACAATGAGCAGTTCTTC. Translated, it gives CASSIRTSGTRYNEQFF. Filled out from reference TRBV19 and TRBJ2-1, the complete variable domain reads DGGITQSPKYLFRKEGQNVTLSCEQNLNHDAMYWYRQDPGQGLRLIYYSQIVNDFQKGDIAEGYSVSREKKESFPLTVTSAQKNPTAFYLCASSIRTSGTRYNEQFFGPGTRLTVL.

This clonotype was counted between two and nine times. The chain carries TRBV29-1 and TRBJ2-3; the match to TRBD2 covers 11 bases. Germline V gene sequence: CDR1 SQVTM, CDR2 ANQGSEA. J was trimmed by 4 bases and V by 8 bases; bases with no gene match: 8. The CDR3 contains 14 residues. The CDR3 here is CSTWTSGFSDTQYF. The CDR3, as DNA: TGCAGCACGTGGACTAGCGGGTTCTCAGATACGCAGTATTTT.

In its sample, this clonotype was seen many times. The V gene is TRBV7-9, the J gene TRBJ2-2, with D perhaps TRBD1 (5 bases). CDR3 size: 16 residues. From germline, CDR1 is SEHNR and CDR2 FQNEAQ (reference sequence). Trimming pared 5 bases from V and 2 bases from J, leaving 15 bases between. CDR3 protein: CASSPRTWTNTGELFF. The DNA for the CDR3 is TGTGCCAGCAGCCCGCGTACATGGACAAACACCGGGGAGCTGTTTTTT.

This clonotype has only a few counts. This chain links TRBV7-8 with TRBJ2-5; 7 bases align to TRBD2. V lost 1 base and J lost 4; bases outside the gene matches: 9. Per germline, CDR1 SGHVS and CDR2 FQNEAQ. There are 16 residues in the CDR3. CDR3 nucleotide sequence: TGTGCCAGCAGCTTAGTATCTGCGGGAGCACGAGAGACCCAGTACTTC. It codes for CASSLVSAGARETQYF.

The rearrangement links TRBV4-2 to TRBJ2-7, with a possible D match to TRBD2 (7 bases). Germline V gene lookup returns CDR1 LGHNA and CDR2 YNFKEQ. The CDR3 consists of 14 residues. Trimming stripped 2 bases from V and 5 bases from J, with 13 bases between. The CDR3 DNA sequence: TGTGCCAGCAGCCAAAGAAGGGGGGGCGACGAGCAGTACTTC. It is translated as CASSQRRGGDEQYF.